This T cell receptor beta chain was documented in a study of cytomegalovirus exposure and HLA in healthy donors. Germline CDR1 and CDR2: SGHRS and YFSETQ. J was trimmed by 6 bases and V by 0 bases; bases with no gene match: 8. The CDR3 contains 16 residues. Regarding the study as a whole: The authors judged a highly shared variant cluster likely a sequencing artifact. Analysis performed later found roughly 17,000 TCR beta sequences associated with HLA alleles at 0.05 false discovery rate. Most of the TCR beta V segments (in an earlier analysis) were productive either about 87% or about 30% of the time. Later work showed greater clonal expansion in HLA-associated TCR beta chains than in equally common others.

Note on this clone: The antigen is undetermined.

The primer mix had 60 Vbeta and 13 Jbeta primers. Produced via immunoSEQ multiplex PCR; TCRdb's table is partial and in-frame only. The sample records more than 110,000 clones, approximately 80% being singletons. The sequenced sample was PBMCs. The chain uses TRBV5-1 and TRBJ2-1, with TRBD1 matching 8 bases. This clonotype was sampled from a male donor in good health and CMV-seronegative. The CDR3 DNA follows: TGCGCCAGCAGCTTGGCCGCAGACAGGGGCCCCAATGAGCAGTTCTTC. Protein: CASSLAADRGPNEQFF.